These 22 T cell receptor beta chains share one sample of origin, sequenced in a study of shared clonotypes between healthy human individuals. Generated by immunoSEQ multiplex PCR, the TCRdb table keeps only in-frame clones and is missing some. The table has approximately 2,000,000 clones, less than 95% seen once. The sample consisted of naive CD4+ T cells from PBMCs. Regarding subset: CD45RA+ positively selected. These receptors came from a man aged 18 to 35 in good health. Some clones in this sample may be carry-over from other donors' samples.

The chain recombines TRBV21-1 with TRBJ2-3; the table's D call TRBD2 went unverified against the DNA. TRBV21-1 corresponds to a pseudogene. The CDR3 contains 15 residues. The CDR3 bases are TGTGCCAGCAGCAAGGTCGGGAGGACCGCAGATACGCAGTATTTT. Its translation: CASSKVGRTADTQYF.

The genes are TRBV11-2 and TRBJ1-2, with 8 bases that match TRBD1. The germline V gene encodes CDR1 SGHAT and CDR2 FQNNGV. V trimming: 0 bases; J trimming: 7 bases; junction bases outside the gene matches: 7. This CDR3 has 15 residues. The CDR3 reads CASSLEFGRGPGYTF. In DNA, the CDR3 is TGTGCCAGCAGCTTAGAGTTCGGCAGGGGGCCTGGCTACACCTTC.

V and J are TRBV6-5 and TRBJ1-1; no firm D call. Germline V CDR1 and CDR2: MNHEY, SVGAGI. This CDR3 contains 15 residues. Between the trimmed V and J ends, which lost 0 bases and 4 bases, there was a span of 12 bases. The CDR3 coding sequence is TGTGCCAGCAGTTACTCGATGCTGTTCGGCACTGAAGCTTTCTTT. Protein product: CASSYSMLFGTEAFF.

V gene TRBV7-2 combines with J gene TRBJ1-5; D possibly corresponds to TRBD1 (6 bases). V lost 5 bases to trimming and J lost 6 bases, with 14 bases between them. The length of the CDR3 is 14 residues. Germline V CDR1 and CDR2: SGHTA, FQGNSA. In nucleotides, the CDR3 is TGTGCCAGCAGCCTCCAGGGGAAGGGTCAGCCCCAGCATTTT. This encodes CASSLQGKGQPQHF.

The chain couples TRBV11-2 to TRBJ2-7; perhaps D is TRBD1 or TRBD2 (6 bases each). The CDR3 is 11 amino acids. Germline V gene data show CDR1 as SGHAT and CDR2 as FQNNGV. Trimming shortened V by 6 bases and J by 6 bases, and 9 bases separated the two germline ends. The CDR3 DNA reads as TGTGCCAGCAGGGGGGGCCTCGAGCAGTACTTC. Encoded protein: CASRGGLEQYF.

The chain combines TRBV15 with TRBJ2-2; D is perhaps TRBD1 or TRBD2 (5 bases each). Trimming stripped 5 bases from V and 5 bases from J, with 21 bases between. The germline gives CDR1 LNHNV, CDR2 YYDKDF (reference sequence). The CDR3 sequence is 17 residues long. The CDR3 loop is CATSSRGDRFSTGELFF. Here the CDR3 DNA reads TGTGCCACCAGCTCCAGAGGGGATAGGTTCTCAACCGGGGAGCTGTTTTTT. The full variable domain, in which reference TRBV15 and TRBJ2-2 provide the parts outside the CDR3, is DAMVIQNPRYQVTQFGKPVTLSCSQTLNHNVMYWYQQKSSQAPKLLFHYYDKDFNNEADTPDNFQSRRPNTSFCFLDIRSPGLGDTAMYLCATSSRGDRFSTGELFFGEGSRLTVL.

Notes on this clone: This sample also contains other DNA sequences that code for the same CDR3. This chain joins TRBV5-1 and TRBJ2-5; a possible D gene is TRBD2 (5 bases). CDR3 length: 13 amino acids. The germline gives CDR1 SGHRS, CDR2 YFSETQ. V was shortened by 0 bases and J by 5 bases, with 8 bases between the two germline ends. The CDR3 loop reads CASSLGGLETQYF. For the CDR3, the DNA is TGCGCCAGCAGCTTGGGAGGGTTGGAGACCCAGTACTTC.

This chain links TRBV4-1 with TRBJ1-4; no firm D call. Germline-derived CDR1 and CDR2 are MGHRA and YSYEKL. CDR3 length equals 18 residues. Deletions cut 2 bases from V and 8 bases from J, with 24 bases between. DNA of the CDR3: TGCGCCAGCAGCCAAACGGGAACACAACGGCTAGGGAGCGAAAAACTGTTTTTT. Protein product: CASSQTGTQRLGSEKLFF.

The chain employs TRBV7-2 and TRBJ1-1; TRBD1 matches 10 bases. The germline CDR1 and CDR2 sequences are SGHTA and FQGNSA. There are 16 residues in the CDR3. After removal of 2 bases from V and 4 bases from J, the junction contained 7 bases not matched to a gene. The CDR3 coding sequence is TGTGCCAGCAGCTTATTATGGACAGGGGGAGGCACTGAAGCTTTCTTT. This codes for CASSLLWTGGGTEAFF.

J is TRBJ1-1 and V is TRBV10-3, with TRBD1 matching over 7 bases. Germline CDR1 reads ENHRY; CDR2 reads SYGVKD. The CDR3 runs to 14 residues. V lost 6 bases to trimming and J lost 0 bases; unmatched junction nucleotides: 4. CDR3 protein: CAIRETGVNTEAFF. CDR3 sequence (DNA): TGTGCCATCAGAGAAACAGGGGTGAACACTGAAGCTTTCTTT.

V usage is TRBV5-5 and J usage is TRBJ2-6; D unresolved. This CDR3 region has 13 residues. Trimming took off 1 base at V and 3 bases at J, with 2 bases between the two ends. In germline, CDR1 is SGHKS, CDR2 YYEKEE (reference sequence). CDR3 loop: CASSLFGANVLTF. The CDR3, as DNA: TGTGCCAGCAGCTTGTTTGGGGCCAACGTCCTGACTTTC.

The chain couples TRBV4-1 to TRBJ2-2, with D uncertain. The ends were cut back, 3 bases at V and 6 bases at J, with 11 bases in the middle. This CDR3 comprises 14 residues. Germline-derived CDR1 and CDR2 are MGHRA and YSYEKL. CDR3 region: CASSQLGSSGELFF. CDR3 coding DNA: TGCGCCAGCAGCCAGTTGGGGTCCTCCGGGGAGCTGTTTTTT.

This chain joins TRBV28 and TRBJ1-1; a possible D gene is TRBD1 (5 bases). The ends were cut back, 8 bases at V and 5 bases at J, with 18 bases in the middle. The CDR3 runs 14 residues. Germline CDR1 reads MDHEN; CDR2 reads SYDVKM. CDR3 loop: CASPASRGETEAFF. The CDR3 nucleotides are TGTGCCAGCCCCGCCTCCCGGGGGGAAACTGAAGCTTTCTTT.

The chain has TRBV13 and TRBJ2-3; 9 bases are shared with TRBD2. Germline CDR1 and CDR2: PRHDT and FYEKMQ (reference sequence). CDR3 length equals 16 residues. The ends lost 2 bases at V and 3 bases at J; junction bases unmatched: 6. The CDR3 here is CASSLNPLAGTDTQYF. The DNA for the CDR3 is TGTGCCAGCAGCTTAAACCCGCTAGCGGGAACAGATACGCAGTATTTT. The full variable domain, rest sourced from reference TRBV13 and TRBJ2-3, is AAGVIQSPRHLIKEKRETATLKCYPIPRHDTVYWYQQGPGQDPQFLISFYEKMQSDKGSIPDRFSAQQFSDYHSELNMSSLELGDSALYFCASSLNPLAGTDTQYFGPGTRLTVL.

V and J are TRBV6-6 and TRBJ1-2; D is unclear. Trimming left V 3 bases short and J 8 bases short, with 22 bases between. The CDR3 is 16 residues long. Per germline, CDR1 MNHNY and CDR2 SVGAGI (reference sequence). CDR3 sequence reads: CASSYIIGVVLGGYTF. The CDR3 nucleotides read TGTGCCAGCAGTTATATCATCGGGGTGGTTCTTGGAGGCTACACCTTC.

The rearrangement links TRBV28 to TRBJ2-1; D is unclear. The germline V gene encodes CDR1 MDHEN and CDR2 SYDVKM. Trimming took off 7 bases at V and 5 bases at J, with 9 bases between the two ends. The CDR3 is made up of 12 amino acids. The CDR3 nucleotides read TGTGCCAGCAACCAGGTAGACAATGAGCAGTTCTTC. The encoded protein is CASNQVDNEQFF.

The genes are TRBV11-2 and TRBJ2-7, with D tentatively TRBD2 (5 bases). CDR1 SGHAT and CDR2 FQNNGV come from the germline V gene. The germline V and J ends were trimmed by 2 bases and 3 bases, with 14 bases remaining between them. The CDR3 has 15 residues. The CDR3 sequence: CASSLHQVGVYEQYF. The CDR3 coding sequence is TGTGCCAGCAGCTTACACCAGGTGGGAGTCTACGAGCAGTACTTC.

The genes are TRBV7-2 and TRBJ1-1, with 7 bases fitting TRBD1. J gave up 4 bases and V 1 base, and 6 bases lay outside the gene matches. Germline loops: CDR1 SGHTA, CDR2 FQGNSA. The CDR3 extends over 15 amino acids. CDR3 sequence reads: CASSLVWQGGTEAFF. In nucleotides, the CDR3 is TGTGCCAGCAGCTTAGTCTGGCAGGGGGGCACTGAAGCTTTCTTT.

The gene calls are TRBV2 and TRBJ2-5; no clear D. With 1 base removed from V and 0 bases from J, the gap between germline ends came to 9 bases. CDR3 size: 15 residues. Germline CDR1 is SNHLY and CDR2 is FYNNEI. The CDR3 bases are TGTGCCAGCAGTGAAGGCAAGGAGTACCAAGAGACCCAGTACTTC. Its protein product is CASSEGKEYQETQYF.

This chain uses TRBV5-4 with TRBJ2-3; a possible D gene is TRBD1 (5 bases). The V gene lost 5 bases and the J gene lost 6 bases, with 7 bases spanning the gap. The CDR3 has 11 amino acids. CDR1 and CDR2 from the germline V gene are SGHNT and YYREEE (reference sequence). DNA of the CDR3: TGTGCCAGCAGTCACAGGGATACGCAGTATTTT. Its protein product is CASSHRDTQYF.

V usage is TRBV4-1 and J usage is TRBJ2-2; D is uncertain. CDR1 is MGHRA, CDR2 YSYEKL, per germline. V gave up 6 bases and J gave up 2 bases, with 10 bases separating them. CDR3 length equals 14 residues. DNA of the CDR3: TGCGCCAGCAGACGAGGACCTAACACCGGGGAGCTGTTTTTT. This translates into CASRRGPNTGELFF.

The genes are TRBV21-1 and TRBJ1-4. TRBV21-1 represents a pseudogene. CDR3 size: 16 residues. The CDR3 DNA sequence: TGTGCCAGCAGCCAAGAGGTTGCGACCCCGGGTGAAAAACTGTTTTTT. Translating gives CASSQEVATPGEKLFF.